This is a list of T cell receptor beta chains from one sample in a study of shared clonotypes between healthy human individuals. Libraries were prepared by immunoSEQ multiplex PCR; TCRdb keeps only in-frame clonotypes and omits some of them. The sample yields about 1 million clones, about 80% seen once. The sample was memory CD4+ T cells sorted from blood. The receptors here all came from a man aged 18 to 30 in good health. Both conserved end residues are part of each CDR3. A D gene is named only where the DNA matches it firmly. Size values are once, few and many counts, or a class for expanded clones, and some rows have none.

j_call,d_call,clone_size,v_call,cdr3_aa,cdr3_nt
TRBJ2-7,-,-,TRBV11-2,CASSLFDQGEQYF,TGTGCCAGCAGCTTATTTGATCAGGGCGAGCAGTACTTC
TRBJ2-5,TRBD1,-,TRBV7-3,CASSLVPTGGGETQYF,TGTGCCAGCAGCTTAGTCCCCACAGGGGGCGGAGAGACCCAGTACTTC
TRBJ1-5,-,-,TRBV5-1,CASSLEGASNQPQHF,TGCGCCAGCAGCTTGGAAGGGGCAAGCAATCAGCCCCAGCATTTT
TRBJ1-2,TRBD1,-,TRBV19,CASTLRTGYRYTF,TGTGCCAGTACTCTAAGGACAGGATATCGCTACACCTTC
TRBJ2-1,-,few,TRBV30,CAWSVLRGPYNEQFF,TGTGCCTGGAGTGTCTTGCGGGGGCCCTACAATGAGCAGTTCTTC
TRBJ1-5,-,-,TRBV7-8,CASSPVGAYSNQPQHF,TGTGCCAGCAGCCCCGTTGGGGCCTATAGCAATCAGCCCCAGCATTTT
TRBJ1-2,-,-,TRBV5-5,CASSLGGAAGLLGYTF,TGTGCCAGCAGCTTGGGAGGGGCGGCCGGCCTATTGGGCTACACCTTC
TRBJ2-3,-,-,TRBV5-4,CASSFGLETSTDTQYF,TGTGCCAGCAGCTTCGGCCTTGAGACTAGCACAGATACGCAGTATTTT
TRBJ1-6,-,once,TRBV15,CATSGGKGVLLNSPLHF,TGTGCCACCAGCGGGGGGAAGGGGGTCCTGCTGAATTCACCCCTCCACTTT
TRBJ2-1,-,once,TRBV6-5,CASSPTSFVNEQFF,TGTGCCAGCAGCCCCACTAGTTTCGTAAATGAGCAGTTCTTC
TRBJ2-5,TRBD2,-,TRBV5-1,CASSSGLAGGLETQYF,TGCGCCAGCAGCTCTGGACTAGCGGGGGGTCTGGAGACCCAGTACTTC
TRBJ2-1,-,-,TRBV12-5,CAITTRVGNEQFF,TGTGCTATCACCACCCGGGTGGGGAATGAGCAGTTCTTC
TRBJ2-3,-,many,TRBV5-5,CASSLEGAGTDTQYF,TGTGCCAGCAGCTTGGAAGGGGCGGGCACAGATACGCAGTATTTT
TRBJ1-2,-,-,TRBV6-5,CATLSEGKRYGYTF,TGTGCCACCTTAAGTGAGGGAAAGCGCTATGGCTACACCTTC
TRBJ2-3,-,-,TRBV7-2,CASSLLGRQYF,TGTGCCAGCAGCTTGCTAGGAAGGCAGTATTTT
TRBJ2-2,TRBD2,-,TRBV5-5,CASSPRLAGRSNTGELFF,TGTGCCAGCAGCCCCCGGCTAGCGGGACGTTCGAACACCGGGGAGCTGTTTTTT
TRBJ1-1,-,-,TRBV5-1,CASSSSPGRSNTEAFF,TGCGCCAGCAGCTCCTCCCCAGGAAGGTCGAACACTGAAGCTTTCTTT
TRBJ1-4,TRBD1,many,TRBV5-6,CASSLDRGRWEKLFF,TGTGCCAGCAGCCTGGACAGGGGGCGGTGGGAAAAACTGTTTTTT
TRBJ2-1,-,-,TRBV28,CASSPPPARSYNEQFF,TGTGCCAGCAGTCCACCTCCTGCGCGGTCCTACAATGAGCAGTTCTTC
TRBJ2-6,-,-,TRBV4-1,CASSQVAGGANVLTF,TGCGCCAGCAGCCAAGTCGCAGGTGGGGCCAACGTCCTGACTTTC
TRBJ2-3,-,-,TRBV28,CASSVAGTSTDTQYF,TGTGCCAGCAGTGTGGCCGGGACTAGCACAGATACGCAGTATTTT